These 9 T cell receptor beta chains came from one sample sequenced in a study of control samples from healthy donors and cancer patients. The protocol was immunoSEQ multiplex PCR, while the TCRdb copy is restricted to in-frame clones and leaves out a portion. This sample yields fewer than 200,000 clones, of which just over 90% are seen a single time; about 4% belongs to the top ten. The sequenced sample consisted of blood. The receptors derive from a woman between 55 and 75 years old in good health.

This rearrangement joins TRBV7-8 to TRBJ1-5; D unclear. Trimming removed 7 bases at V and 4 bases at J, with 17 bases between. This CDR3 is 15 amino acids long. The V gene's germline CDR1 is SGHVS and CDR2 FQNEAQ. CDR3 protein: CASTLDAGSNQPQHF. Written as DNA, the CDR3 is TGTGCCAGCACTCTGGACGCCGGTAGTAATCAGCCCCAGCATTTT.

J is TRBJ1-6 and V is TRBV7-2; TRBD1 might be the D (6 bases). This CDR3 has 16 residues. V lost 5 bases and J lost 8, with 19 bases in between. Per germline, CDR1 SGHTA and CDR2 FQGNSA. The CDR3: CASSPLLGGIDSPLHF. The CDR3 nucleotides read TGTGCCAGCAGCCCGCTGTTGGGGGGCATAGATTCACCCCTCCACTTT.

The J gene is TRBJ2-3, the V gene TRBV18; TRBD2 aligns across 7 bases. In germline, CDR1 is KGHSH, CDR2 LQKENI. The V segment lost 0 bases and the J segment 4 bases; nucleotides outside the gene matches: 4. The CDR3 is 15 residues long. The CDR3: CASSPPRTSADTQYF. The CDR3 nucleotides read TGTGCCAGCTCACCACCGCGGACTAGTGCAGATACGCAGTATTTT.

The J gene is TRBJ2-5, the V gene TRBV27, with D perhaps assigned TRBD1 or TRBD2 (6 bases each). The CDR3 is made up of 16 amino acids. CDR1 is MNHEY, CDR2 SMNVEV, per germline (reference sequence). V was cut by 5 bases and J by 5 bases, with 21 bases left in between. CDR3 nucleotide sequence: TGTGCCAGCAGTAAAGACGGGGGCGGGGCTTTTGAGACCCAGTACTTC. Encoded protein: CASSKDGGGAFETQYF.

V is TRBV7-2 and J is TRBJ1-4; 7 nucleotides match TRBD1. J was trimmed by 14 bases and V by 4 bases; bases with no gene match: 10. CDR3 length equals 13 residues. Germline V gives CDR1 SGHTA, CDR2 FQGNSA. CDR3: CASSSFTDRVLFF. In DNA form, the CDR3 reads TGTGCCAGCAGCTCCTTTACAGACAGGGTTCTGTTTTTT.

This clone has just one count. The rearrangement uses TRBV18 and TRBJ2-1, with TRBD2 matching over 12 bases. V shed 3 bases, J shed 0 bases, and the junction held 9 bases outside the gene matches. The germline gives CDR1 KGHSH, CDR2 LQKENI. This CDR3 has 19 amino acids. The CDR3 loop is CASSPGLAGTTSSYNEQFF. The DNA of the CDR3 is TGTGCCAGCTCACCCGGACTAGCGGGAACAACGAGCTCCTACAATGAGCAGTTCTTC.

The chain recombines TRBV14 with TRBJ1-5, with D perhaps TRBD1 (6 bases). The V end was cut by 1 base, the J end by 5 bases, with 18 bases between. Germline loops: CDR1 SGHDN, CDR2 FVKESK. The CDR3 has 17 residues. For the CDR3, the DNA is TGTGCCAGCAGCCAAGGGGGCGGGGGGCGCCCGGATCAGCCCCAGCATTTT. This encodes CASSQGGGGRPDQPQHF. Together with reference TRBV14 and TRBJ1-5, the CDR3 gives the full variable domain: EAGVTQFPSHSVIEKGQTVTLRCDPISGHDNLYWYRRVMGKEIKFLLHFVKESKQDESGMPNNRFLAERTGGTYSTLKVQPAELEDSGVYFCASSQGGGGRPDQPQHFGDGTRLSIL.

V usage is TRBV6-2 or TRBV6-3 and J usage is TRBJ2-2; the D gene is possibly TRBD2 (5 bases). V was shortened by 6 bases and J by 1 base, with 9 bases between the two germline ends. Germline assignment: CDR1 MNHEY and CDR2 SVGEGT. The CDR3 is 14 residues long. The CDR3 nucleotides are TGTGCCAGCAGCGGGGAAAAGAACACCGGGGAGCTGTTTTTT. This codes for CASSGEKNTGELFF.

This chain links TRBV4-3 with TRBJ1-4; D is unresolved. The germline V gene encodes CDR1 LGHNA and CDR2 YSLEER. Trimming left V 5 bases short and J 0 bases short, with 13 bases between. The CDR3 has 16 residues. The CDR3 here is CASSFSNKPTNEKLFF. CDR3 nucleotides: TGCGCCAGCAGCTTCTCTAACAAACCAACTAATGAAAAACTGTTTTTT.